Listed here are 19 T cell receptor beta chains from one sample, sequenced in a study of regulatory T cells in long-lasting Graves disease. Assembly of TCR beta libraries relied on iRepertoire HTBI primers together with Arm-PCR of CDR3 regions. One entry per CDR3 protein results from TCRdb running MiXCR on the multiplex PCR reads. The table has 300,000 to 450,000 distinct CDR3 sequences, around a sixth seen once. Time point described: newly diagnosed GD, antithyroid drugs for less than 3 months. Generation of the TCR library employed RNA extracted from PBMCs. This material consisted of peripheral blood mononuclear cells (PBMCs), taken at new diagnosis, from a patient treated with antithyroid drugs. These receptors all come from a female donor with Graves disease.

This clonotype was found many times. DNA of the CDR3: TGCAGTGCTAGAGACAGGGAGGCTGGAAACACCATATATTTT. Translating gives CSARDREAGNTIYF. J is TRBJ1-3 and V is TRBV20-1, with a weak D call TRBD1 (5 bases). The CDR3 spans 14 residues. Germline-derived CDR1 and CDR2 are DFQATT and SNEGSKA (reference sequence). V was clipped by 0 bases and J by 2 bases, with 8 bases between them.

This clonotype was recorded a few times. The chain links TRBV19 to TRBJ2-1, with 7 bases matching TRBD1. CDR3 length equals 15 residues. After removal of 4 bases from V and 5 bases from J, the junction contained 8 bases not matched to a gene. CDR1 and CDR2 from the germline V gene are LNHDA and SQIVND (reference sequence). DNA of the CDR3: TGTGCCAGTAGTAACGACAGGGATCTCCACAATGAGCAGTTCTTC. This sequence encodes CASSNDRDLHNEQFF.

This clonotype appeared many times. V is TRBV7-9 and J is TRBJ1-2, with 7 nucleotides matching TRBD1. The CDR3 totals 13 residues. Trimming at V came to 3 bases and at J to 6 bases, leaving 4 bases not matched to a gene. Germline V gene data show CDR1 as SEHNR and CDR2 as FQNEAQ (reference sequence). This CDR3 reads CASSFATGNGYTF. In nucleotides, the CDR3 is TGTGCCAGCAGCTTCGCGACAGGGAATGGCTACACCTTC.

Points on this clonotype: This sequence may be a read error, since a much larger clone differs from it by one base. The chain combines TRBV7-9 with TRBJ2-7; possibly TRBD2 for D (5 bases). Germline V lookup: CDR1 SEHNR, CDR2 FQNEAQ (reference sequence). The CDR3 sequence is 15 residues long. This CDR3 reads CASSLASGGSYEQHF. The DNA of the CDR3 is TGTGCCAGCAGTTTAGCGTCTGGTGGGTCCTACGAGCAGCACTTC.

DNA of the CDR3: TGTGCCAGCACCCTAGCGGGGGGGCATGAGCAGTTCTTC. It codes for CASTLAGGHEQFF. V and J are TRBV6-1 and TRBJ2-1, with TRBD2 matching 12 bases. The CDR3 sequence is 13 residues long. V gave up 7 bases and J gave up 8 bases; unmatched junction bases: 3. Looked up from germline, CDR1 is MNHNS and CDR2 is SASEGT.

The table lists this clonotype with many counts. The gene calls are TRBV7-2 and TRBJ2-7; D unresolved. Germline-derived CDR1 and CDR2 are SGHTA and FQGNSA. CDR3 length equals 12 residues. With 6 bases removed from V and 9 bases from J, the gap between germline ends came to 15 bases. The CDR3 reads CASSHGPDGQYF. For the CDR3, the DNA is TGTGCCAGCAGTCATGGACCCGACGGGCAGTACTTC.

This clonotype was counted ten times or more. The chain is built from TRBV6-1 and TRBJ2-3; the D is unclear. Germline CDR1 reads MNHNS; CDR2 reads SASEGT. Trimming removed 7 bases at V and 2 bases at J, with 10 bases between. The CDR3 is 13 residues long. CDR3 bases: TGTGCCAGCAAATGGGATACCACAGATACGCAGTATTTT. Amino acids: CASKWDTTDTQYF.

This clonotype was seen only once. The chain carries TRBV20-1 and TRBJ2-5; TRBD2 agrees at 13 bases. After removal of 1 base from V and 4 bases from J, the junction contained 3 bases not matched to a gene. Germline CDR1 and CDR2: DFQATT and SNEGSKA (reference sequence). The CDR3 spans 15 residues. CDR3: CSARGTSGRRETQYF. The CDR3 coding sequence is TGCAGTGCTAGAGGGACTAGCGGGAGAAGAGAGACCCAGTACTTC.

This clonotype was observed a few times. The chain joins TRBV6-9 to TRBJ2-2, with 9 positions matching TRBD2. Per germline, CDR1 MNHGY and CDR2 SVAAGI. After removal of 4 bases from V and 0 bases from J, the junction contained 6 bases not matched to a gene. The CDR3 is 17 amino acids. The CDR3 DNA reads TGTGCCAGCAGTTTACAGCGGGAGGCCGCGAACACCGGGGAGCTGTTTTTT. It encodes CASSLQREAANTGELFF.

In its sample, this clonotype was seen many times. The genes are TRBV20-1 and TRBJ2-2; D perhaps matches TRBD1 (5 bases). This CDR3 has 13 residues. Germline-derived CDR1 and CDR2 are DFQATT and SNEGSKA (reference sequence). Trimming left V 2 bases short and J 2 bases short, with 6 bases between. In nucleotides, the CDR3 is TGCAGTGCTAGACAGGGCAACACCGGGGAGCTGTTTTTT. Translated: CSARQGNTGELFF.

The rearrangement joins TRBV4-1 to TRBJ2-1, with a weak D call TRBD2 (5 bases). V shed 0 bases and J shed 2 bases, with 11 bases lying between them. This CDR3 spans 16 amino acids. Germline values: CDR1 MGHRA, CDR2 YSYEKL. CDR3 sequence: CASSQEEAPTYNEQFF. In nucleotides, the CDR3 is TGCGCCAGCAGCCAAGAGGAGGCCCCGACCTACAATGAGCAGTTCTTC.

This clonotype was detected a few times. The V and J genes are TRBV20-1 and TRBJ2-1; D gene uncertain. The CDR3 contains 14 residues. CDR1 is DFQATT, CDR2 SNEGSKA, per germline (reference sequence). V dropped 6 bases and J dropped 8 bases, with 20 bases sitting between them. CDR3 DNA sequence: TGCAGTGCCAGTGTCCCAGCCCCAGAGGATGAGCAGTTCTTC. This sequence encodes CSASVPAPEDEQFF.

The chain recombines TRBV6-2 or TRBV6-3 with TRBJ2-1; D assignment may be TRBD1 or TRBD2 (5 bases each). The ends were cut back, 2 bases at V and 6 bases at J, with 14 bases in the middle. This CDR3 has 15 amino acids. In germline, CDR1 is MNHEY, CDR2 SVGEGT. The CDR3 region has the DNA TGTGCCAGCAGTTACGTTGGGGGTCTCGCCAATGAGCAGTTCTTC. Protein: CASSYVGGLANEQFF.

Here the CDR3 DNA reads TGTGCCAGCAGCTTAGAGAGTAGCGGGAGAGAGGACACCGGGGAGCTGTTTTTT. Its protein is CASSLESSGREDTGELFF. This chain uses TRBV7-4 with TRBJ2-2; 9 bases map to TRBD2. Germline loops: CDR1 SGHVT, CDR2 SQSDAQ. CDR3 length: 18 residues. V dropped 1 base and J dropped 3; count of bases not matched to a gene: 9.

This clonotype was observed many times. V usage is TRBV4-2 and J usage is TRBJ2-3, with no clear D. V was clipped by 1 base and J by 4 bases, with 9 bases between them. The V gene's germline CDR1 is LGHNA and CDR2 YNFKEQ. The CDR3 is made up of 14 amino acids. The CDR3 reads CASSQASHPDTQYF. CDR3 DNA: TGTGCCAGCAGCCAAGCGAGTCACCCAGATACGCAGTATTTT.

This clonotype was seen ten or more times. The CDR3 DNA follows: TGTGCCAGCAGTTTTAGGGGCCCGACAGATACGCAGTATTTT. This translates into CASSFRGPTDTQYF. This chain uses TRBV28 with TRBJ2-3, with D possibly matching TRBD1 (5 bases). V dropped 3 bases and J dropped 3 bases, with 10 bases sitting between them. The CDR3 contains 14 residues. Per the germline V gene, CDR1 is MDHEN and CDR2 is SYDVKM.

This clonotype was counted at least ten times. J is TRBJ2-2 and V is TRBV6-1, with a weak D call TRBD1 (5 bases). With 6 bases removed from V and 3 bases from J, the gap between germline ends came to 14 bases. This CDR3 is 15 amino acids long. Germline CDR1 MNHNS, CDR2 SASEGT. The CDR3 spells CASSGTRQHTGELFF. For the CDR3, the DNA is TGTGCCAGCAGCGGCACCCGACAGCACACCGGGGAGCTGTTTTTT.

This clonotype was seen repeatedly, ten times or more. The chain uses TRBV3-1 and TRBJ1-1; 7 bases are a match to TRBD1. With V trimmed by 4 bases and J by 1 base, 6 bases remained unmatched. This CDR3 spans 15 amino acids. Germline CDR1 is LGHDT and CDR2 is YNNKEL (reference sequence). This CDR3 reads CASSLGTAKNTEAFF. CDR3 nucleotide sequence: TGTGCCAGCAGCCTCGGGACAGCAAAGAACACTGAAGCTTTCTTT.

There are many counts of this clonotype. This chain uses TRBV2 with TRBJ1-2, with D maybe TRBD1 (6 bases). Trimming pared 3 bases from V and 11 bases from J, leaving 13 bases between. CDR1 is SNHLY and CDR2 is FYNNEI in the germline V gene. CDR3 length: 12 residues. The CDR3 DNA reads TGTGCCAGCAGTGAGGGGACACCTATATACACCTTC. Its protein is CASSEGTPIYTF.